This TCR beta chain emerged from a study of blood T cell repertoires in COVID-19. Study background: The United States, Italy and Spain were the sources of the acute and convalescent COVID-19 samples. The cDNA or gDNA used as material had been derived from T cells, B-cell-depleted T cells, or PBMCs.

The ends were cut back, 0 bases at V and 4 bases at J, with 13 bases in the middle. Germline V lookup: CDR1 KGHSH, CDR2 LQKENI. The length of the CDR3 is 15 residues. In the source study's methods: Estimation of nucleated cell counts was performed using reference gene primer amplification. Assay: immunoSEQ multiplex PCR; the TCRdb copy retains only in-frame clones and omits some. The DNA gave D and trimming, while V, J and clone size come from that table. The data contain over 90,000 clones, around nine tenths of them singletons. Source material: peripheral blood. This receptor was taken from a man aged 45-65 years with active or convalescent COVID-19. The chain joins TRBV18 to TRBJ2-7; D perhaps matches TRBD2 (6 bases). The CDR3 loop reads CASSPPGGAIYEQYF. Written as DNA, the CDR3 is TGTGCCAGCTCACCACCTGGAGGGGCAATATACGAGCAGTACTTC.